These 31 T cell receptor beta chains originate from one sample sequenced in a study of shared clonotypes between healthy human individuals. Sequenced by immunoSEQ multiplex PCR; TCRdb stores in-frame clones only, minus some. The table lists 2 million to 2.5 million clones, 85% to 95% of them singletons. The sample comprised naive CD4+ T cells sorted from blood. Subset meaning: CD45RA+ positively selected. The source of these receptors is a man aged 18 to 29 in good health.

This clone was seen just once. The V gene is TRBV12-2, the J gene TRBJ2-7; TRBD1, the D gene given by the table, was not confirmed from the DNA. TRBV12-2 is labeled a pseudogene. The CDR3 loop spans 16 amino acids. The CDR3 here is CASRSDGGQGSYEQYF. CDR3 sequence (DNA): TGTGCAAGTCGCTCAGATGGGGGACAGGGGTCCTACGAGCAGTACTTC.

The V and J genes are TRBV28 and TRBJ1-2; D is possibly TRBD1 (6 bases). CDR1 and CDR2 (germline): MDHEN, SYDVKM. V was trimmed by 6 bases and J by 8 bases, leaving 25 bases between them. The length of the CDR3 is 16 residues. Here the CDR3 reads CASSPEDLGQRGGYTF. Here the CDR3 DNA reads TGTGCCAGCAGCCCAGAGGATTTAGGACAGAGAGGAGGCTACACCTTC.

In DNA, the CDR3 is TGTGCCAGCAGTTCAGGACCGAACACTGAAGCTTTCTTT. The encoded protein is CASSSGPNTEAFF. The chain combines TRBV6-5 with TRBJ1-1, with unresolved D. Germline V gene data show CDR1 as MNHEY and CDR2 as SVGAGI. V lost 4 bases to trimming and J lost 1 base, with 7 bases between them. CDR3 length: 13 residues.

The genes are TRBV5-1 and TRBJ2-3; a weak D match, TRBD1 (5 bases). CDR3 length: 15 amino acids. Germline CDR1 is SGHRS and CDR2 is YFSETQ. Trimming left V 0 bases short and J 5 bases short, with 13 bases between. The CDR3 is CASSLVAGIEDTQYF. CDR3 bases: TGCGCCAGCAGCTTGGTGGCAGGGATCGAAGATACGCAGTATTTT.

The V gene is TRBV10-3, the J gene TRBJ1-5, with 7 bases lining up with TRBD1. Losses at the gene ends were 5 bases for V and 2 bases for J; bases not matched to a gene: 6. Germline V CDR1 and CDR2: ENHRY, SYGVKD. The length of the CDR3 is 15 residues. CDR3 sequence reads: CAISKDRTGNQPQHF. As DNA, the CDR3 is TGTGCCATCAGTAAGGACAGGACCGGCAATCAGCCCCAGCATTTT.

V is TRBV28 and J is TRBJ1-6; D unclear. Trimming cost V 5 bases and J 7 bases, with 15 bases left between them. The CDR3 extends over 15 amino acids. Germline CDR1 is MDHEN and CDR2 is SYDVKM. CDR3 in amino acids: CASSPRGGWNSPLHF. CDR3 in DNA: TGTGCCAGCAGTCCCCGCGGCGGTTGGAATTCACCCCTCCACTTT.

Remarks on this clone: Different DNA sequences within this sample yield the same CDR3. The chain recombines TRBV5-1 with TRBJ2-7; D is perhaps TRBD1 or TRBD2 (6 bases each). Looked up from germline, CDR1 is SGHRS and CDR2 is YFSETQ. Trimming cost V 2 bases and J 3 bases, with 12 bases left between them. This CDR3 is built from 14 residues. CDR3 loop: CASSLGGTVYEQYF. CDR3 nucleotide sequence: TGCGCCAGCAGCTTAGGGGGGACGGTCTACGAGCAGTACTTC.

J is TRBJ1-2 and V is TRBV6-4, with TRBD1 matching 9 bases. After removal of 4 bases from V and 6 bases from J, the junction contained 12 bases not matched to a gene. The germline V gene has CDR1 MRHNA and CDR2 SNTAGT. The CDR3 sequence is 16 residues long. This CDR3 reads CASSVTPGTGIDGYTF. The CDR3 DNA is TGTGCCAGCAGTGTCACCCCGGGGACAGGGATTGATGGCTACACCTTC.

About this clone: This may come from a read error, since a much larger clone is one base off. The CDR3 DNA follows: TGTGCCAGCAGTGAACAGGGGGCCTCCTACAATGAGCAGTTCTTC. Amino acid sequence: CASSEQGASYNEQFF. The V call is TRBV2, the J call TRBJ2-1, with 8 nucleotides matching TRBD1. The V gene's germline CDR1 is SNHLY and CDR2 FYNNEI. The CDR3 is 15 amino acids. Trimming at V came to 2 bases and at J to 0 bases, leaving 0 bases not matched to a gene.

The chain combines TRBV5-4 with TRBJ2-7; 7 nucleotides align to TRBD2. Germline CDR1 reads SGHNT; CDR2 reads YYREEE (reference sequence). The CDR3 runs 15 residues. Trimming at V came to 0 bases and at J to 6 bases, leaving 9 bases not matched to a gene. CDR3 DNA: TGTGCCAGCAGCTTGGAACTAGCGATTCCGGGCGAGCAGTACTTC. It translates to CASSLELAIPGEQYF.

V usage is TRBV11-2 and J usage is TRBJ1-4; TRBD1 matches at 7 bases. Germline V CDR1 and CDR2: SGHAT, FQNNGV. V dropped 0 bases and J dropped 10; count of bases not matched to a gene: 8. The CDR3 is 15 residues long. The chain's CDR3 is CASSLDLTGITKLFF. The CDR3 DNA reads as TGTGCCAGCAGCTTAGACTTGACAGGGATCACAAAACTGTTTTTT.

The J gene is TRBJ2-1, the V gene TRBV19, with 10 bases matching TRBD2. The J segment lost 6 bases and the V segment lost 8 bases, leaving 10 bases of the junction unmatched. Germline V gene lookup returns CDR1 LNHDA and CDR2 SQIVND (reference sequence). CDR3 length: 15 residues. The CDR3 here is CASGSSGSISNEQFF. For the CDR3, the DNA is TGTGCCAGTGGCTCTAGCGGGAGTATCAGCAATGAGCAGTTCTTC.

Turning to this clone: This specimen includes other DNA sequences encoding the same CDR3. The chain carries TRBV10-3 and TRBJ2-3, with no clear D. CDR1 is ENHRY and CDR2 is SYGVKD in the germline V gene. There are 15 residues in the CDR3. Trimming stripped 2 bases from V and 2 bases from J, with 11 bases between. The CDR3 loop is CAISEGRGNTDTQYF. The CDR3 region has the DNA TGTGCCATCAGTGAGGGTCGCGGAAACACAGATACGCAGTATTTT.

This sequence joins TRBV5-4 and TRBJ2-1, with TRBD2 matching over 7 bases. J gave up 8 bases and V 2 bases, and 7 bases lay outside the gene matches. The germline CDR1 and CDR2 sequences are SGHNT and YYREEE (reference sequence). The CDR3 covers 14 residues. CDR3 DNA sequence: TGTGCCAGCAGCTTAGAGGGAGGGTGGGATGAGCAGTTCTTC. As protein: CASSLEGGWDEQFF.

The chain's CDR3 is CASSYIRGSNEAFF. The DNA for the CDR3 is TGTGCCAGCAGCTATATTCGGGGGTCGAATGAAGCTTTCTTT. The rearrangement joins TRBV7-2 to TRBJ1-1, with D perhaps matching TRBD1 (5 bases). Germline lookup yields CDR1 SGHTA and CDR2 FQGNSA. V was cut by 4 bases and J by 7 bases, with 16 bases left in between. This CDR3 region has 14 residues.

The J gene is TRBJ1-2, the V gene TRBV7-9; D unclear. The germline V gene encodes CDR1 SEHNR and CDR2 FQNEAQ (reference sequence). The CDR3 has 13 amino acids. V gave up 1 base and J gave up 8 bases, with 11 bases separating them. The CDR3 loop reads CASSLGGIAGYTF. The CDR3 bases are TGTGCCAGCAGCTTAGGGGGTATAGCAGGCTACACCTTC. Full variable domain (remainder filled in from reference TRBV7-9 and TRBJ1-2): DTGVSQNPRHKITKRGQNVTFRCDPISEHNRLYWYRQTLGQGPEFLTYFQNEAQLEKSRLLSDRFSAERPKGSFSTLEIQRTEQGDSAMYLCASSLGGIAGYTFGSGTRLTVV.

The chain joins TRBV6-5 to TRBJ1-1; the D gene is possibly TRBD1 (6 bases). The length of the CDR3 is 14 residues. CDR1 and CDR2 (germline): MNHEY, SVGAGI. Trimming removed 0 bases at V and 5 bases at J, with 10 bases between. Here the CDR3 DNA reads TGTGCCAGCAGTTACTCGATCAGGGGAACTGAAGCTTTCTTT. It translates to CASSYSIRGTEAFF.

The chain combines TRBV6-1 with TRBJ2-7, with no clear D. The length of the CDR3 is 15 residues. Trimming pared 6 bases from V and 0 bases from J, leaving 15 bases between. From germline, CDR1 is MNHNS and CDR2 SASEGT. This CDR3 reads CASRARLLPSYEQYF. The CDR3 DNA reads as TGTGCCAGCAGGGCCAGACTTCTACCCTCCTACGAGCAGTACTTC.

This sequence joins TRBV28 and TRBJ2-2, with D maybe TRBD1 (5 bases). The CDR3 is 14 amino acids. CDR1 is MDHEN and CDR2 is SYDVKM in the germline V gene. V shed 6 bases and J shed 2 bases, with 10 bases lying between them. The CDR3 nucleotides are TGTGCCAGCAGCGAAAGGGGCAACACCGGGGAGCTGTTTTTT. Encoded protein: CASSERGNTGELFF.

V usage is TRBV9 and J usage is TRBJ2-7, with D perhaps TRBD2 (5 bases). This CDR3 spans 14 amino acids. Germline V gene sequence: CDR1 SGDLS, CDR2 YYNGEE. The V and J ends lost 0 bases and 3 bases respectively, with 10 bases between them. The CDR3 here is CASSVGPGNYEQYF. The CDR3 nucleotides are TGTGCCAGCAGCGTAGGGCCGGGGAACTACGAGCAGTACTTC.

CDR3 loop: CASHEAGGGTQYF. As DNA, the CDR3 is TGTGCCAGCCACGAGGCGGGGGGTGGTACGCAGTATTTT. The chain joins TRBV27 to TRBJ2-3; 8 bases map to TRBD2. The junction had 9 bases not matched to a gene; V was cut back by 8 bases and J by 8 bases. Germline V CDR1 and CDR2: MNHEY, SMNVEV (reference sequence). This CDR3 has 13 amino acids.

The V and J genes are TRBV7-9 and TRBJ2-1, with 8 bases matching TRBD2. The ends lost 0 bases at V and 5 bases at J; junction bases unmatched: 12. The CDR3 spans 18 residues. Germline CDR1 is SEHNR and CDR2 is FQNEAQ (reference sequence). The CDR3 region is CASSLALVGGRWDNEQFF. In nucleotides, the CDR3 is TGTGCCAGCAGCTTAGCACTGGTCGGCGGGAGGTGGGACAATGAGCAGTTCTTC.

The chain couples TRBV5-1 to TRBJ2-7; D is possibly TRBD1 or TRBD2 (6 bases each). Trimming removed 4 bases at V and 1 base at J, with 15 bases between. The CDR3 spans 15 residues. CDR1 SGHRS and CDR2 YFSETQ come from the germline V gene. CDR3: CASSPRGRVSYEQYF. DNA for the CDR3: TGCGCCAGCAGCCCCCGGGGGCGGGTTTCCTACGAGCAGTACTTC.

The chain joins TRBV28 to TRBJ1-5, with 8 bases fitting TRBD1. V shed 8 bases and J 1 base; nucleotides not matched to a gene: 13. Germline assignment: CDR1 MDHEN and CDR2 SYDVKM. CDR3 length: 17 amino acids. CDR3 DNA sequence: TGTGCCAGCGCCCAGAAAACCCCAGGGGGCAGCAATCAGCCCCAGCATTTT. Translation gives CASAQKTPGGSNQPQHF. Using reference TRBV28 and TRBJ1-5 for the parts outside the CDR3, the full variable domain is DVKVTQSSRYLVKRTGEKVFLECVQDMDHENMFWYRQDPGLGLRLIYFSYDVKMKEKGDIPEGYSVSREKKERFSLILESASTNQTSMYLCASAQKTPGGSNQPQHFGDGTRLSIL.

J is TRBJ2-7 and V is TRBV6-5; TRBD1 might be the D (6 bases). The germline CDR1 and CDR2 sequences are MNHEY and SVGAGI. The CDR3 is 15 amino acids. V lost 8 bases and J lost 4, with 21 bases in between. The CDR3 bases are TGTGCCAGCCAATCTCCAACCGGGACAAGTTACGAGCAGTACTTC. As protein: CASQSPTGTSYEQYF.

This clone was observed once. The J gene is TRBJ2-7, the V gene TRBV7-6; perhaps TRBD2 as D (5 bases). Germline CDR1 reads SGHVS; CDR2 reads FNYEAQ. The CDR3 contains 14 residues. Trimming took off 1 base at V and 4 bases at J, with 11 bases between the two ends. The CDR3: CASSLGLEGYEQYF. DNA of the CDR3: TGTGCCAGCAGCTTAGGGCTTGAGGGTTACGAGCAGTACTTC.

V and J are TRBV30 and TRBJ1-4; D uncertain. V was cut by 3 bases and J by 2 bases, with 28 bases left in between. In germline, CDR1 is GTSNPN, CDR2 SVGIG (reference sequence). This CDR3 is built from 20 residues. CDR3 coding DNA: TGTGCCTGGAGCCGATCACTGACATTTCAGCCCGTTAAGACTAATGAAAAACTGTTTTTT. Its protein product is CAWSRSLTFQPVKTNEKLFF.

The chain uses TRBV6-6 and TRBJ1-1; D remains unclear. This CDR3 contains 14 residues. The ends were cut back, 5 bases at V and 0 bases at J, with 10 bases in the middle. Per germline, CDR1 MNHNY and CDR2 SVGAGI (reference sequence). This CDR3 reads CASSGELVNTEAFF. CDR3 coding DNA: TGTGCCAGCAGTGGGGAACTTGTGAACACTGAAGCTTTCTTT.

The gene calls are TRBV10-3 and TRBJ2-5, with 16 bases lining up with TRBD2. Per germline, CDR1 ENHRY and CDR2 SYGVKD. The CDR3 is 16 amino acids. Trimming at V came to 6 bases and at J to 5 bases, leaving 6 bases not matched to a gene. The chain's CDR3 is CAISGTSGGAEETQYF. The DNA for the CDR3 is TGTGCCATCAGCGGGACTAGCGGGGGGGCGGAGGAGACCCAGTACTTC.

V usage is TRBV11-3 and J usage is TRBJ2-1; no clear D gene. The CDR3 contains 13 residues. Trimming took off 4 bases at V and 9 bases at J, with 13 bases between the two ends. Germline V gene lookup returns CDR1 SGHNT and CDR2 YENEEA. Here the CDR3 reads CASSSEPAAEQFF. For the CDR3, the DNA is TGTGCCAGCAGCTCGGAACCGGCGGCTGAGCAGTTCTTC.

Notes on this clone: Distinct nucleotide sequences in the sample also encode this CDR3. The genes are TRBV5-1 and TRBJ2-2; unclear D gene. Germline V gene data show CDR1 as SGHRS and CDR2 as YFSETQ. The CDR3 totals 15 residues. With 2 bases removed from V and 0 bases from J, the gap between germline ends came to 8 bases. The CDR3 protein is CASSFQGANTGELFF. Here the CDR3 DNA reads TGCGCCAGCAGCTTTCAAGGTGCGAACACCGGGGAGCTGTTTTTT.